The source of this T cell receptor (beta chain) is a study of T cell responses to AZD1222 COVID-19 vaccine. Germline V CDR1 and CDR2: LGHNT, FRNRAP. V was pared by 3 bases and J by 0 bases, with 13 bases between. The CDR3 is 16 amino acids. Turning to this clone: Its antigen remains unidentified.

Points from the study as a whole: Repertoire collection took place solely once the T cell response had peaked. Clonal diversity was possibly underestimated, and white British individuals and females predominated among donors. Regions 160-218 and 743-854 held dominance among vaccine-associated CD4 TCRs, which spanned spike. Seropositive status at baseline applied to only a handful of AZD1222 recipients.

Sequenced by immunoSEQ multiplex PCR; TCRdb stores in-frame clones only, minus some. The sample shows over 150,000 clones, roughly 93% of them seen only once. The chain carries TRBV12-5 and TRBJ2-3; either TRBD1 or TRBD2 may fit D (5 bases each). This TCR was sampled from an adult who received the MenACWY meningococcal vaccine as a control. Sample: peripheral blood, taken 28 days after the second dose of the MenACWY control vaccine. CDR3 sequence reads: CASGFGAVISTDTQYF. CDR3 coding DNA: TGTGCTAGTGGTTTCGGGGCAGTTATAAGCACAGATACGCAGTATTTT.